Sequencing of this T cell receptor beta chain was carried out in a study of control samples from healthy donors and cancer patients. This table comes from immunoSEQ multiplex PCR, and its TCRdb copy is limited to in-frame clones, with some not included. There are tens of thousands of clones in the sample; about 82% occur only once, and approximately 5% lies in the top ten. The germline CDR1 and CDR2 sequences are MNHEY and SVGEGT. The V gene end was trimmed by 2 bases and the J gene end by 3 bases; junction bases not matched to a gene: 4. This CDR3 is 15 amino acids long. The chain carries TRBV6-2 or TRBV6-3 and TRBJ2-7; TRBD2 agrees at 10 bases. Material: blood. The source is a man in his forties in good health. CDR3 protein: CASSYLPSGSYEQYF. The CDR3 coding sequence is TGTGCCAGCAGTTACCTCCCTAGCGGGAGCTACGAGCAGTACTTC.